One and the same sample provided the 9 T cell receptor beta chains below, sequenced in a study of blood T cells in healthy people across ages (dated by TCRdb to the mid-2010s). The library was obtained by 5' RACE. The data were produced on an Illumina HiSeq 2500. The second PCR ran for about 6 to 12 cycles and used a J-beta primer mix along with a sample-barcoded 5' primer. TCRdb reprocessing: public reads trimmed at Q25 with fastp, clones called with MiXCR, in-frame beta chains kept. Every distinct CDR3 protein forms one entry, paired with its most common genes and DNA. This sample holds under 1,000,000 distinct CDR3 sequences; around 34% were observed only once. Approximately 13% of the sample goes to the ten largest clones. Sequenced sample: blood. Receptors originate from a young man in good health.

This clonotype occurred many times. The chain employs TRBV7-2 and TRBJ1-2, with D possibly TRBD1 on 5 matching bases. The CDR3 covers 14 residues. Germline CDR1 is SGHTA and CDR2 is FQGNSA. Deletions cut 3 bases from V and 4 bases from J, with 12 bases between. The CDR3 protein is CASSLYEGSYGYTF. The CDR3 nucleotides read TGTGCCAGCAGCTTGTATGAGGGGAGCTATGGCTACACCTTC.

This clonotype has just a few counts. The V gene is TRBV2, the J gene TRBJ2-1, with 12 bases matching TRBD2. Germline assignment: CDR1 SNHLY and CDR2 FYNNEI. The CDR3 extends over 16 amino acids. Trimming removed 10 bases from V and 6 bases from J; junction bases left unmatched: 13. In DNA form, the CDR3 reads TGTGCCATCCTTACTCGGACACTAGCGGGGGGCAATGAGCAGTTCTTC. Encoded protein: CAILTRTLAGGNEQFF. Drawing the rest from reference TRBV2 and TRBJ2-1, the complete variable domain is EPEVTQTPSHQVTQMGQEVILRCVPISNHLYFYWYRQILGQKVEFLVSFYNNEISEKSEIFDDQFSVERPDGSNFTLKIRSTKLEDSAMYFCAILTRTLAGGNEQFFGPGTRLTVL.

In this sample, this clonotype turned up a few times. The chain couples TRBV30 to TRBJ1-5; the D gene is possibly TRBD1 (5 bases). The V gene lost 1 base and the J gene lost 1 base, with 5 bases spanning the gap. From germline, CDR1 is GTSNPN and CDR2 SVGIG (reference sequence). This CDR3 has 13 residues. The CDR3 loop reads CAWSAGSNQPQHF. The CDR3 bases are TGTGCCTGGAGTGCAGGGAGCAATCAGCCCCAGCATTTT.

The chain recombines TRBV4-2 with TRBJ1-4, with D maybe TRBD1 (5 bases). Trimming shortened V by 6 bases and J by 7 bases, and 18 bases separated the two germline ends. This CDR3 spans 15 amino acids. Germline CDR1 LGHNA, CDR2 YNFKEQ. CDR3 in DNA: TGTGCCAGCAGTCCCCCCATGGGGGGAGGTGAAAAACTGTTTTTT. Translating it yields CASSPPMGGGEKLFF.

This CDR3 is CAWSGSGAQPQHF. DNA of the CDR3: TGTGCCTGGAGTGGATCGGGGGCTCAGCCCCAGCATTTT. The chain uses TRBV30 and TRBJ1-5; perhaps TRBD1 as D (6 bases). V was trimmed by 1 base and J by 6 bases, leaving 10 bases between them. Germline loops: CDR1 GTSNPN, CDR2 SVGIG (reference sequence). CDR3 length equals 13 residues.

The J gene is TRBJ1-5, the V gene TRBV5-8; D gene ambiguous. V lost 1 base to trimming and J lost 6 bases, with 11 bases between them. There are 14 residues in the CDR3. Germline CDR1 reads SGHTS; CDR2 reads YDEGEE. In nucleotides, the CDR3 is TGTGCCAGCAGCTTGTGGCAGGTAGTTCAGCCCCAGCATTTT. Translating gives CASSLWQVVQPQHF.

The chain has TRBV27 and TRBJ1-5; weak D call: TRBD1 (5 bases). CDR1 is MNHEY and CDR2 is SMNVEV in the germline V gene (reference sequence). The germline V and J ends were trimmed by 4 bases and 5 bases, with 9 bases remaining between them. CDR3 length equals 13 residues. This CDR3 reads CASSWGVDQPQHF. In DNA form, the CDR3 reads TGTGCCAGCAGTTGGGGGGTGGATCAGCCCCAGCATTTT.

This clonotype appeared many times. The chain combines TRBV2 with TRBJ2-7; D is uncertain. Germline V gene lookup returns CDR1 SNHLY and CDR2 FYNNEI. This CDR3 region has 14 residues. Trimming took 5 bases from V and 0 from J, leaving 11 bases between them. The CDR3 DNA reads TGTGCCAGCAGTAACCCTGCTAGCTCCTACGAGCAGTACTTC. Amino acids: CASSNPASSYEQYF.

This chain uses TRBV7-2 with TRBJ2-3; either TRBD1 or TRBD2 may supply D (5 bases each). Germline-derived CDR1 and CDR2 are SGHTA and FQGNSA. V was clipped by 4 bases and J by 2 bases, with 10 bases between them. The CDR3 length is 14 residues. This chain's CDR3 is CASSSRDLTDTQYF. In DNA form, the CDR3 reads TGTGCCAGCAGCTCCCGGGACCTCACAGATACGCAGTATTTT.